Sequencing of this T cell receptor (beta chain) was carried out in a study of T cell responses to AZD1222 COVID-19 vaccine. Measured with immunoSEQ multiplex PCR; TCRdb has only the in-frame clones, and not every one. Of approximately 180,000 clones in the sample, approximately 94% are singletons; the top ten hold around 2.6%. Germline CDR1 MNHEY, CDR2 SMNVEV (reference sequence). The CDR3 runs 15 residues. Trimming removed 0 bases from V and 3 bases from J, with 11 bases in between. The sequence was collected from an adult in good health. The sequencing here drew on peripheral blood, taken on day 0 of AZD1222 vaccination. This chain uses TRBV27 with TRBJ1-1; possible D gene TRBD1, 6 bases. In DNA form, the CDR3 reads TGTGCCAGCAGTTTATCTACAGGGTTGTACACTGAAGCTTTCTTT. It translates to CASSLSTGLYTEAFF.